This T cell receptor beta chain was sequenced for a study of CD8+CD57+ T cells in acquired aplastic anemia. On the study more broadly: DNA recovered from sorted CD4+ and CD8+ cells had a mean of about 3 ug. Findings of the study overall: It was found that 25 to 35 CD8+ CDR3 sequences were shared between patients and controls.

The template for TCR beta VDJ and CDR3 sequence profiling was genomic DNA. From the reads, TCRdb called clonotypes with MiXCR, one entry per CDR3 protein. The sample includes about 120,000 distinct CDR3 sequences, roughly 40% seen only once; the top ten take over 2%. On this clonotype itself: Its specificity is unknown. A much larger clone lies one base from this, so it may be a read error. The conserved phenylalanine or tryptophan is not found at the CDR3 terminus, so this likely reflects a read error.

Germline lookup yields CDR1 MNHNS and CDR2 SASEGT. V gave up 0 bases and J gave up 6 bases, with 11 bases separating them. This CDR3 region has 14 residues. Those patients picked for sequencing had displayed CD8+CD57+ cell expansion on flow cytometry. The TCR was taken from a human donor with aplastic anemia. Sequences were obtained from sorted CD4+, CD8+, or CD8+CD57+ T cells (not recorded which) from PBMCs. This rearrangement joins TRBV6-1 to TRBJ1-2; D not resolved. As DNA, the CDR3 is TGTGCCAGCAGTGAAGCAGGGCTCCCCCATGGCTACACCCTC. This sequence encodes CASSEAGLPHGYTL.